Presented here are 18 T cell receptor beta chains from one specimen sequenced in a study of T cells in Graves' hyperthyroidism and ophthalmopathy. Using RNA transcripts as the source, TCR beta CDR3 regions were amplified. Researchers ran a first-round RT-PCR on the TCR CDR3 using the HTBI primer set. TCRdb called the multiplex PCR reads again in MiXCR, with one record for every CDR3 protein. This table holds hundreds of thousands of distinct CDR3 sequences, under 20% found once. The sequenced sample consisted of blood. Receptors were obtained from a woman aged 18-29 years with Graves' ophthalmopathy.

The count of this clonotype is one. This could be a read error, since a much larger clone is one nucleotide away. The rearrangement uses TRBV30 and TRBJ1-5; TRBD1 matches at 8 bases. Germline lookup yields CDR1 GTSNPN and CDR2 SVGIG (reference sequence). The CDR3 runs to 15 residues. The junction had 5 bases not matched to a gene; V was cut back by 2 bases and J by 2 bases. CDR3 sequence (DNA): TGTGCCTGGAGTACAGGGGGTAGAGGCAATCAGCCCCAGCATTTT. Translated, it gives CAWSTGGRGNQPQHF.

This clonotype was seen many times. The chain combines TRBV7-9 with TRBJ1-1; tentatively, D is TRBD1 (5 bases). This CDR3 is 16 amino acids long. The V gene lost 8 bases and the J gene lost 0 bases, with 19 bases spanning the gap. Looked up from germline, CDR1 is SEHNR and CDR2 is FQNEAQ (reference sequence). CDR3 in amino acids: CASGRVKTVMNTEAFF. The DNA for the CDR3 is TGTGCCAGCGGCCGAGTAAAGACAGTCATGAACACTGAAGCTTTCTTT.

The chain has TRBV29-1 and TRBJ2-5; D not certain. The CDR3 spans 12 residues. Between the trimmed V and J ends, which lost 3 bases and 6 bases, there was a span of 11 bases. CDR1 is SQVTM, CDR2 ANQGSEA, per germline. CDR3 protein: CSVDLGLKTQYF. CDR3 DNA sequence: TGCAGCGTTGATTTGGGGTTGAAGACCCAGTACTTC.

This clonotype occurred a few times. J is TRBJ2-5 and V is TRBV28; maybe TRBD1 (6 bases). In germline, CDR1 is MDHEN, CDR2 SYDVKM. The CDR3 loop spans 16 amino acids. The germline V and J ends were trimmed by 6 bases and 0 bases, with 17 bases remaining between them. The CDR3 loop reads CASSATDRQYQETQYF. The CDR3 DNA is TGTGCCAGCAGCGCAACGGACAGACAGTACCAAGAGACCCAGTACTTC. Looking up the rest from reference TRBV28 and TRBJ2-5 gives the full variable domain: DVKVTQSSRYLVKRTGEKVFLECVQDMDHENMFWYRQDPGLGLRLIYFSYDVKMKEKGDIPEGYSVSREKKERFSLILESASTNQTSMYLCASSATDRQYQETQYFGPGTRLLVL.

This clonotype was found many times. The chain couples TRBV4-1 to TRBJ2-3, with TRBD2 matching over 10 bases. The CDR3 totals 15 residues. Germline CDR1 and CDR2: MGHRA and YSYEKL. Trimming removed 4 bases from V and 4 bases from J; junction bases left unmatched: 5. CDR3 nucleotides: TGCGCCAGCAGCCTTCCTAGCGGGAGTGCAGATACGCAGTATTTT. Protein sequence: CASSLPSGSADTQYF.

This clonotype was counted ten times or more. In nucleotides, the CDR3 is TGTGCCAGCAGCTTAGCGATCCGGGGTAGCGTTTCTAGCACAGATACGCAGTATTTT. It translates to CASSLAIRGSVSSTDTQYF. This sequence joins TRBV7-2 and TRBJ2-3; D is possibly TRBD2 (5 bases). In germline, CDR1 is SGHTA, CDR2 FQGNSA. CDR3 size: 19 residues. V was shortened by 0 bases and J by 0 bases, with 19 bases between the two germline ends.

The rearrangement links TRBV5-1 to TRBJ1-6; D is possibly TRBD1 (5 bases). V was clipped by 6 bases and J by 10 bases, with 14 bases between them. The CDR3 runs to 13 residues. Germline values: CDR1 SGHRS, CDR2 YFSETQ. CDR3 loop: CASNLGDRSPLHF. CDR3 sequence (DNA): TGCGCCAGCAACTTAGGGGATAGATCACCCCTCCACTTT.

This clonotype was counted ten times or more. The J gene is TRBJ2-7, the V gene TRBV12-3 or TRBV12-4; unclear D gene. The CDR3 length is 13 residues. V lost 5 bases and J 7 bases, leaving 15 bases between the germline ends. This CDR3 reads CASSASSAREQYF. In nucleotides, the CDR3 is TGTGCCAGCAGTGCCTCCTCGGCGCGAGAGCAGTACTTC.

V and J are TRBV11-2 and TRBJ1-6; D unclear. The CDR3 runs 12 residues. Germline V lookup: CDR1 SGHAT, CDR2 FQNNGV. The V and J ends lost 2 bases and 10 bases respectively, with 6 bases between them. CDR3 amino acids: CASSLLRSPLHF. In nucleotides, the CDR3 is TGTGCCAGCAGCTTATTAAGGTCACCCCTCCACTTT.

The table lists this clonotype with many counts. The V gene is TRBV5-1, the J gene TRBJ1-1; 7 nucleotides match TRBD1. The V gene end was trimmed by 0 bases and the J gene end by 0 bases; junction bases not matched to a gene: 5. CDR3 length: 16 amino acids. Per germline, CDR1 SGHRS and CDR2 YFSETQ. CDR3 sequence reads: CASSLDPGQLNTEAFF. DNA of the CDR3: TGCGCCAGCAGCTTGGACCCGGGACAGCTGAACACTGAAGCTTTCTTT.

This clonotype was found many times. The chain combines TRBV27 with TRBJ1-1; weak D call: TRBD1 (5 bases). V lost 6 bases and J 7 bases, leaving 9 bases between the germline ends. Looked up from germline, CDR1 is MNHEY and CDR2 is SMNVEV (reference sequence). The CDR3 is 11 amino acids. The CDR3 reads CASRRGFEAFF. The CDR3 region has the DNA TGTGCCAGCAGACGGGGGTTTGAAGCTTTCTTT.

This clonotype was seen at least ten times. This chain uses TRBV7-2 with TRBJ2-5; a weak D match, TRBD2 (6 bases). CDR3 length equals 13 residues. Looked up from germline, CDR1 is SGHTA and CDR2 is FQGNSA. The ends were cut back, 2 bases at V and 4 bases at J, with 8 bases in the middle. The chain's CDR3 is CASSLTGVETQYF. DNA of the CDR3: TGTGCCAGCAGCTTAACGGGAGTAGAGACCCAGTACTTC.

This chain links TRBV19 with TRBJ1-2; the D gene is possibly TRBD1 (6 bases). This CDR3 contains 14 residues. Germline lookup yields CDR1 LNHDA and CDR2 SQIVND (reference sequence). Trimming removed 7 bases at V and 0 bases at J, with 12 bases between. CDR3 loop: CASKGDGSNYGYTF. The CDR3 DNA follows: TGTGCCAGTAAGGGGGACGGATCTAACTATGGCTACACCTTC.

This clonotype came up a few times. The chain joins TRBV6-1 to TRBJ1-4, with 7 bases matching TRBD1. This CDR3 comprises 14 residues. V shed 6 bases, J shed 5 bases, and the junction held 6 bases outside the gene matches. From germline, CDR1 is MNHNS and CDR2 SASEGT. As DNA, the CDR3 is TGTGCCAGCAGACTAGGGACAGAAAATGAAAAACTGTTTTTT. Its translation: CASRLGTENEKLFF.

The chain carries TRBV3-1 and TRBJ2-7, with 10 bases that match TRBD1. CDR1 is LGHDT and CDR2 is YNNKEL in the germline V gene (reference sequence). J lost 4 bases, V lost 4 bases, and 10 bases had no gene match. The CDR3 consists of 16 residues. This CDR3 reads CASSPNLGTGEYEQYF. CDR3 DNA: TGTGCCAGCAGCCCAAACCTCGGGACAGGGGAGTACGAGCAGTACTTC.

This clonotype appeared many times. The genes are TRBV7-9 and TRBJ1-5; D not resolved. Germline CDR1 is SEHNR and CDR2 is FQNEAQ (reference sequence). Trimming cost V 4 bases and J 4 bases, with 11 bases left between them. The CDR3 consists of 14 residues. The CDR3 sequence: CASSSTTENQPQHF. The CDR3 DNA is TGTGCCAGCAGCTCAACCACGGAAAATCAGCCCCAGCATTTT.

The chain employs TRBV29-1 and TRBJ2-1; D is possibly TRBD2 (6 bases). In germline, CDR1 is SQVTM, CDR2 ANQGSEA. This CDR3 contains 13 residues. Between the trimmed V and J ends, which lost 3 bases and 4 bases, there was a span of 10 bases. The DNA of the CDR3 is TGCAGCGTTGAGGCTAGCGAGTACAATGAGCAGTTCTTC. Its translation is CSVEASEYNEQFF.

This clonotype has more than one count but fewer than ten. V and J are TRBV6-2 or TRBV6-3 and TRBJ2-3; TRBD2 matches 7 bases. V shed 2 bases, J shed 6 bases, and the junction held 14 bases outside the gene matches. Germline values: CDR1 MNHEY, CDR2 SVGEGT. There are 17 residues in the CDR3. The CDR3 DNA is TGTGCCAGCAGTTACGACGCCGGAGCGGGATTTGAGGATACGCAGTATTTT. Its translation: CASSYDAGAGFEDTQYF.